Listed here are 8 T cell receptor beta chains from one sample, sequenced in a study of blood T cell repertoires in COVID-19. Libraries were prepared by immunoSEQ multiplex PCR; TCRdb keeps only in-frame clonotypes and omits some of them. Among approximately 260,000 clones listed, around nine tenths were seen once. Sequences were obtained from peripheral blood. Receptors originate from a woman in her thirties or forties who had recovered from COVID-19.

The rearrangement joins TRBV7-8 to TRBJ2-1; D perhaps matches TRBD2 (6 bases). Trimming pared 1 base from V and 2 bases from J, leaving 12 bases between. CDR1 is SGHVS, CDR2 FQNEAQ, per germline. This CDR3 region has 16 residues. CDR3 nucleotides: TGTGCCAGCAGCTTAGGCCGGGAGTTGACCTACAATGAGCAGTTCTTC. This translates into CASSLGRELTYNEQFF.

The chain couples TRBV6-5 to TRBJ2-3; 7 bases line up with TRBD2. Trimming at V came to 6 bases and at J to 7 bases, leaving 13 bases not matched to a gene. Germline assignment: CDR1 MNHEY and CDR2 SVGAGI. CDR3 length equals 15 residues. CDR3 region: CASRRTRGTVNTQYF. The CDR3 bases are TGTGCCAGCAGGAGGACTAGAGGGACGGTCAATACGCAGTATTTT.

The genes are TRBV24-1 and TRBJ2-3; 7 bases align to TRBD2. Germline V CDR1 and CDR2: KGHDR, SFDVKD. The trim removed 2 bases at V and 5 bases at J, leaving 15 bases unmatched. CDR3 length: 18 residues. CDR3 DNA: TGTGCCACCAGTGATTCCCCGGGGGAGGGTAACCTCGTAGATACGCAGTATTTT. This gives the protein CATSDSPGEGNLVDTQYF.

The genes are TRBV18 and TRBJ2-7; 9 nucleotides match TRBD2. The CDR3 is 14 residues long. Germline V gene lookup returns CDR1 KGHSH and CDR2 LQKENI. V lost 6 bases, J lost 4 bases, and 7 bases stayed unmatched. CDR3 amino acids: CASSGLAGSYEQYF. As DNA, the CDR3 is TGTGCCAGCTCCGGGCTAGCGGGGTCTTACGAGCAGTACTTC.

This chain joins TRBV10-3 and TRBJ1-2, with TRBD1 matching over 7 bases. V gave up 6 bases and J gave up 6 bases; unmatched junction bases: 13. The V gene's germline CDR1 is ENHRY and CDR2 SYGVKD. This CDR3 region has 15 residues. The CDR3 coding sequence is TGTGCCATCAGCCCTGACAGGGCGACCCGGGATGGCTACACCTTC. Residues: CAISPDRATRDGYTF.

The rearrangement joins TRBV29-1 to TRBJ2-7; tentative D call: TRBD2 (5 bases). Germline CDR1 is SQVTM and CDR2 is ANQGSEA. V gave up 5 bases and J gave up 2 bases, with 16 bases separating them. The CDR3 runs 14 residues. The CDR3 region has the DNA TGCAGCGTTTCTAGCCCCACCCGGGCCTACGAGCAGTACTTC. Protein product: CSVSSPTRAYEQYF.

The V gene is TRBV6-2 or TRBV6-3, the J gene TRBJ1-3, with 8 bases fitting TRBD1. Looked up from germline, CDR1 is MNHEY and CDR2 is SVGEGT. Trimming removed 5 bases from V and 0 bases from J; junction bases left unmatched: 9. This CDR3 contains 17 residues. CDR3 residues: CASSGNPGQVSGNTIYF. CDR3 nucleotides: TGTGCCAGCAGTGGGAATCCGGGACAGGTCTCTGGAAACACCATATATTTT.

The CDR3 bases are TGTGCCAGCAGCTTACGGGCGGGGGCATGGGAGACCCAGTACTTC. Its protein product is CASSLRAGAWETQYF. The chain recombines TRBV7-8 with TRBJ2-5, with a weak D call TRBD2 (7 bases). Trimming shortened V by 2 bases and J by 5 bases, and 15 bases separated the two germline ends. Germline V CDR1 and CDR2: SGHVS, FQNEAQ. This CDR3 has 15 amino acids.